A single sample is the source of the 19 T cell receptor beta chains below, sequenced in a study of cytomegalovirus exposure and HLA in healthy donors (dated by TCRdb to about 2017). Library construction relied on the immunoSEQ multiplex PCR assay. TCRdb took over this immuneACCESS table, retaining in-frame rearrangements with V and J assigned. Such tables are incomplete; in checked studies, under half of the missing clones stem from an unresolved V gene, and the remainder is unexplained. The sample table holds more than 95,000 clones, of which roughly 89% were seen once. Jointly, the top ten make up approximately 1% of the sample. Sequencing was done on a sample of PBMCs. The receptors shown here come from a woman between 18 and 29 years old in good health and CMV-seronegative.

This rearrangement joins TRBV28 to TRBJ1-5, with D maybe TRBD1 (6 bases). Trimming removed 7 bases at V and 0 bases at J, with 13 bases between. This CDR3 region has 15 residues. Germline V gene lookup returns CDR1 MDHEN and CDR2 SYDVKM. The CDR3 is CASTLGGSSNQPQHF. CDR3 sequence (DNA): TGTGCCAGCACCCTAGGGGGTTCTAGCAATCAGCCCCAGCATTTT.

The chain links TRBV11-2 to TRBJ2-1; D is possibly TRBD2 (5 bases). Germline CDR1 and CDR2: SGHAT and FQNNGV. Trimming left V 6 bases short and J 2 bases short, with 8 bases between. CDR3 length: 13 amino acids. CDR3 amino acids: CASSSATYNEQFF. For the CDR3, the DNA is TGTGCCAGCAGTAGCGCTACCTACAATGAGCAGTTCTTC.

The chain links TRBV5-1 to TRBJ1-4; unclear D gene. Trimming removed 4 bases at V and 6 bases at J, with 7 bases between. The CDR3 loop spans 12 amino acids. CDR1 SGHRS and CDR2 YFSETQ come from the germline V gene. The CDR3 nucleotides read TGCGCCAGCAGCCCCGGGGATGAAAAACTGTTTTTT. Encoded protein: CASSPGDEKLFF.

V gene TRBV7-8 combines with J gene TRBJ2-7; 7 positions agree with TRBD1. Germline V lookup: CDR1 SGHVS, CDR2 FQNEAQ. This CDR3 contains 18 residues. Trimming cost V 4 bases and J 5 bases; bases outside gene matches: 20. Written as DNA, the CDR3 is TGTGCCAGCAGCTCCCCTTTACTTAGGGGGCTCGTTGGGAACGAGCAGTACGTC. Its protein is CASSSPLLRGLVGNEQYV.

This clone was recorded once. This chain links TRBV19 with TRBJ2-2; no firm D call. The CDR3 runs to 13 residues. Looked up from germline, CDR1 is LNHDA and CDR2 is SQIVND (reference sequence). V was clipped by 3 bases and J by 5 bases, with 7 bases between them. CDR3 DNA: TGTGCCAGTAGTATTTCCGGGACCGGGGAGCTGTTTTTT. Residues: CASSISGTGELFF.

The J gene is TRBJ2-3, the V gene TRBV7-9, with D unresolved. Trimming took off 7 bases at V and 0 bases at J, with 11 bases between the two ends. The CDR3 has 14 residues. CDR1 is SEHNR and CDR2 is FQNEAQ in the germline V gene (reference sequence). The CDR3 region is CASIRLDSTDTQYF. The CDR3 DNA reads TGTGCCAGCATCCGACTGGATAGCACAGATACGCAGTATTTT.

This chain connects TRBV27 to TRBJ2-4, with a possible D match to TRBD2 (8 bases). Germline CDR1 reads MNHEY; CDR2 reads SMNVEV (reference sequence). The CDR3 is 19 residues long. Trimming left V 0 bases short and J 0 bases short, with 18 bases between. The CDR3 loop is CASSLSSGGTELAKNIQYF. CDR3 nucleotide sequence: TGTGCCAGCAGTTTATCTTCGGGGGGGACAGAATTAGCCAAAAACATTCAGTACTTC.

J is TRBJ1-2 and V is TRBV27; 7 bases are shared with TRBD1. Germline lookup yields CDR1 MNHEY and CDR2 SMNVEV (reference sequence). J lost 1 base, V lost 6 bases, and 8 bases had no gene match. CDR3 size: 15 residues. The CDR3 protein is CASRPRQGSNYGYTF. The CDR3 DNA sequence: TGTGCCAGCAGGCCAAGACAGGGAAGTAACTATGGCTACACCTTC.

CDR3 region: CASSRDSSAKLFF. The CDR3 region has the DNA TGTGCCAGTAGTCGGGACAGTTCCGCGAAACTGTTTTTT. The chain couples TRBV19 to TRBJ1-4; 7 bases match TRBD1. CDR1 LNHDA and CDR2 SQIVND come from the germline V gene (reference sequence). This CDR3 contains 13 residues. V gave up 5 bases and J gave up 11 bases; unmatched junction bases: 8.

The CDR3 coding sequence is TGTGCCAGCGTTGAGGGGGCGAACACCGGGGAGCTGTTTTTT. It yields the protein CASVEGANTGELFF. The chain couples TRBV6-1 to TRBJ2-2; a possible D gene is TRBD1 (6 bases). CDR3 length: 14 residues. V lost 8 bases to trimming and J lost 0 bases, with 10 bases between them. Germline CDR1 and CDR2: MNHNS and SASEGT.

The CDR3 spells CASSQGQGVSYEQYF. CDR3 bases: TGTGCCAGCTCACAGGGACAGGGGGTTTCCTACGAGCAGTACTTC. The chain employs TRBV18 and TRBJ2-7, with 11 bases identical to TRBD1. Germline CDR1 KGHSH, CDR2 LQKENI. With V trimmed by 4 bases and J by 1 base, 3 bases remained unmatched. This CDR3 contains 15 residues.

The CDR3 sequence: CASSARDTGELFF. The CDR3 nucleotides read TGTGCCAGCAGCGCCAGGGACACCGGGGAGCTGTTTTTT. J is TRBJ2-2 and V is TRBV9; perhaps TRBD1 as D (5 bases). CDR1 SGDLS and CDR2 YYNGEE come from the germline V gene. V was pared by 3 bases and J by 3 bases, with 6 bases between. This CDR3 spans 13 amino acids.

V and J are TRBV7-9 and TRBJ1-1; TRBD1 agrees at 7 bases. Trimming at V came to 5 bases and at J to 0 bases, leaving 6 bases not matched to a gene. The CDR3 contains 15 residues. CDR1 is SEHNR and CDR2 is FQNEAQ in the germline V gene (reference sequence). The CDR3 sequence is CASSGQDRMNTEAFF. The CDR3 DNA reads as TGTGCCAGCAGCGGACAGGACAGGATGAACACTGAAGCTTTCTTT.

V is TRBV6-5 and J is TRBJ1-1; D uncertain. Trimming cost V 5 bases and J 8 bases, with 18 bases left between them. The CDR3 sequence is 14 residues long. CDR1 is MNHEY, CDR2 SVGAGI, per germline. CDR3 DNA: TGTGCCAGCAGTCCGTTGGGTGGAGGAACCGAAGCTTTCTTT. As protein: CASSPLGGGTEAFF.

The chain joins TRBV5-4 to TRBJ1-1; TRBD1 agrees at 7 bases. Per germline, CDR1 SGHNT and CDR2 YYREEE (reference sequence). The CDR3 totals 15 residues. V shed 4 bases and J 8 bases; nucleotides not matched to a gene: 14. The CDR3 sequence: CASSRTSRDSLEAFF. The CDR3 DNA reads TGTGCCAGCAGCCGGACTTCCCGGGACAGTTTAGAAGCTTTCTTT. Drawing the rest from reference TRBV5-4 and TRBJ1-1, the complete variable domain is ETGVTQSPTHLIKTRGQQVTLRCSSQSGHNTVSWYQQALGQGPQFIFQYYREEENGRGNFPPRFSGLQFPNYSSELNVNALELDDSALYLCASSRTSRDSLEAFFGQGTRLTVV.

The CDR3 sequence: CASSVLLAGDTGELFF. CDR3 coding DNA: TGTGCCAGCAGTGTTCTCCTTGCAGGGGACACCGGGGAGCTGTTTTTT. The chain links TRBV6-4 to TRBJ2-2; perhaps TRBD1 as D (6 bases). CDR3 length equals 16 residues. CDR1 is MRHNA and CDR2 is SNTAGT in the germline V gene. V was shortened by 4 bases and J by 3 bases, with 15 bases between the two germline ends.

The chain recombines TRBV5-8 with TRBJ2-5; TRBD1 agrees at 10 bases. The CDR3 has 16 residues. Germline CDR1 reads SGHTS; CDR2 reads YDEGEE. V shed 5 bases, J shed 2 bases, and the junction held 9 bases outside the gene matches. The chain's CDR3 is CASSYRTGGGQETQYF. CDR3 bases: TGTGCCAGCAGTTACCGGACAGGGGGTGGTCAAGAGACCCAGTACTTC. Combining the CDR3 with reference TRBV5-8 and TRBJ2-5 gives the whole variable domain EAGVTQSPTHLIKTRGQQATLRCSPISGHTSVYWYQQALGLGLQFLLWYDEGEERNRGNFPPRFSGRQFPNYSSELNVNALELEDSALYLCASSYRTGGGQETQYFGPGTRLLVL.

This chain joins TRBV10-1 and TRBJ1-1; D remains unclear. Germline assignment: CDR1 WNHNN and CDR2 SYGVQD (reference sequence). V lost 6 bases, J lost 3 bases, and 17 bases lay in between. This CDR3 has 15 residues. The CDR3 coding sequence is TGCGCCAGCAGCTTAACCGGGAAGAAAGACACTGAAGCTTTCTTT. This codes for CASSLTGKKDTEAFF.

This clone was detected once. The rearrangement links TRBV9 to TRBJ2-7, with TRBD1 identical over 10 bases. CDR1 is SGDLS, CDR2 YYNGEE, per germline. The trim removed 0 bases at V and 6 bases at J, leaving 3 bases unmatched. This CDR3 comprises 14 residues. CDR3 nucleotide sequence: TGTGCCAGCAGCGTAGATGGGGACAGGGGCGAGCAGTACTTC. This translates into CASSVDGDRGEQYF.